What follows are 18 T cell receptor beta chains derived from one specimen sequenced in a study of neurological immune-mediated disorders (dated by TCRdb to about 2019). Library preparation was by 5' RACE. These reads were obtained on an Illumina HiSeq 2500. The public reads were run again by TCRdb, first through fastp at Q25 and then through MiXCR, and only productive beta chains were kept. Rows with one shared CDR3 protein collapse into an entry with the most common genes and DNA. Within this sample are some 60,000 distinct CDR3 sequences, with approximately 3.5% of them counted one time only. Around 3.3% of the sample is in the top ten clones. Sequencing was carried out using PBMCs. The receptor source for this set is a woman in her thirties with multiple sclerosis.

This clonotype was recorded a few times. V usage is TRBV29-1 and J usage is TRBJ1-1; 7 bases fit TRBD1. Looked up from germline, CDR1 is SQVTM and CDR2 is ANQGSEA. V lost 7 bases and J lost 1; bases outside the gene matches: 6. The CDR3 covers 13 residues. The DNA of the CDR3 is TGCAGCGCCGAGAGGACAGGGAACACTGAAGCTTTCTTT. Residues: CSAERTGNTEAFF.

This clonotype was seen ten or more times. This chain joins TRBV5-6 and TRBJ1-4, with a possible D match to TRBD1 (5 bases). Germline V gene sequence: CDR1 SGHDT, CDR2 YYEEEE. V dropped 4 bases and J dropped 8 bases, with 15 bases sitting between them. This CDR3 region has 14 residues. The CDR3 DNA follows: TGTGCCAGCAGCAGGAACAGGAAGGGAGAAAAACTGTTTTTT. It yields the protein CASSRNRKGEKLFF.

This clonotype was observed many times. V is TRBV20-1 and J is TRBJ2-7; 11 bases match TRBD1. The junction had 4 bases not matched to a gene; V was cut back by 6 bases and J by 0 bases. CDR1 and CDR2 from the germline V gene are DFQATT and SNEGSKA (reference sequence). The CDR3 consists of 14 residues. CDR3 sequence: CSAAGTGGSYEQYF. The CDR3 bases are TGCAGTGCCGCCGGGACAGGGGGCTCCTACGAGCAGTACTTC.

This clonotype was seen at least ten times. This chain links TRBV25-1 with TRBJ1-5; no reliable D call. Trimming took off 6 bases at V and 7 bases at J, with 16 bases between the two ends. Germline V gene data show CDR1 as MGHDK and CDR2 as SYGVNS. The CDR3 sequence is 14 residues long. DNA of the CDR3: TGTGCCAGCAGATTTTTCCCTACGGGACAGCCCCAGCATTTT. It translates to CASRFFPTGQPQHF.

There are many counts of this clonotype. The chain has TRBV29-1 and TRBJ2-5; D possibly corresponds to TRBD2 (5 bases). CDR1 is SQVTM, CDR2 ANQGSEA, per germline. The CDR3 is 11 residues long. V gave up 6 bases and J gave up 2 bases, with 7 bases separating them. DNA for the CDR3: TGCAGCGTAGGACTTCAAGAGACCCAGTACTTC. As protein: CSVGLQETQYF.

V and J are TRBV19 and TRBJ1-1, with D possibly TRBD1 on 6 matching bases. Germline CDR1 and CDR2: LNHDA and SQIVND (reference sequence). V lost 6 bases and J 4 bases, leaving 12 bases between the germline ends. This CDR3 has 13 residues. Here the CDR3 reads CASRVGQLTEAFF. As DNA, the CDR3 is TGTGCCAGTAGAGTCGGACAGCTCACTGAAGCTTTCTTT. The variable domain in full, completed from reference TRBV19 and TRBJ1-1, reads DGGITQSPKYLFRKEGQNVTLSCEQNLNHDAMYWYRQDPGQGLRLIYYSQIVNDFQKGDIAEGYSVSREKKESFPLTVTSAQKNPTAFYLCASRVGQLTEAFFGQGTRLTVV.

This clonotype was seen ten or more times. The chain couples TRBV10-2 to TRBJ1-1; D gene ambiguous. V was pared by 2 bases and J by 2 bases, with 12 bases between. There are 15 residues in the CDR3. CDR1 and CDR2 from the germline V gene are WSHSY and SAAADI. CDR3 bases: TGCGCCAGCAGTGAGGCGGGATCAGGAAACACTGAAGCTTTCTTT. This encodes CASSEAGSGNTEAFF.

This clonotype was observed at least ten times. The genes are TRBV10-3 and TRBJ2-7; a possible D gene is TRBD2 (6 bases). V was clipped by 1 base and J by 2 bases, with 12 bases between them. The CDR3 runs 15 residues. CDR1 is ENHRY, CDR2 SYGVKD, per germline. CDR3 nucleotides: TGTGCCATCAGTGAGTTAAGCGGGCCCCCCTACGAGCAGTACTTC. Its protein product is CAISELSGPPYEQYF.

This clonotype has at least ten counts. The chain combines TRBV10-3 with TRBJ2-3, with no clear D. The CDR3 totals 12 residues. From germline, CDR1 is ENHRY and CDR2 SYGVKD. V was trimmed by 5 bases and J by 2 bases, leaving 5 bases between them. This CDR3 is CAISSPTDTQYF. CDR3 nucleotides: TGTGCCATCAGTTCACCCACAGATACGCAGTATTTT.

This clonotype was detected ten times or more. CDR3 in DNA: TGTGCCAGCAGCTTCAGAGGTCCAGGAGGAAACACCATATATTTT. Translated: CASSFRGPGGNTIYF. This chain connects TRBV11-2 to TRBJ1-3; D is unresolved. Germline V gene lookup returns CDR1 SGHAT and CDR2 FQNNGV. V gave up 3 bases and J gave up 4 bases, with 13 bases separating them. This CDR3 comprises 15 residues.

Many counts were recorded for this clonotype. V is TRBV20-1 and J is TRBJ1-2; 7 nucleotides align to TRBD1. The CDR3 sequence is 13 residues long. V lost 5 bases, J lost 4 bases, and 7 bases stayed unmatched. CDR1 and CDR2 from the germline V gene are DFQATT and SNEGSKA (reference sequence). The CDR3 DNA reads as TGCAGTGCTCCCAAGGGACAGTTCTATGGCTACACCTTC. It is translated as CSAPKGQFYGYTF.

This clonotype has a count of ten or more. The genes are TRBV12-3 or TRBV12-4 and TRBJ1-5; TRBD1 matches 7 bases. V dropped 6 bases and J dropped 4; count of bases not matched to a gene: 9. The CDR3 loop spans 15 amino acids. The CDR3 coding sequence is TGTGCCAGCAGAGCCAGGGGGAAAGGAAATCAGCCCCAGCATTTT. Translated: CASRARGKGNQPQHF.

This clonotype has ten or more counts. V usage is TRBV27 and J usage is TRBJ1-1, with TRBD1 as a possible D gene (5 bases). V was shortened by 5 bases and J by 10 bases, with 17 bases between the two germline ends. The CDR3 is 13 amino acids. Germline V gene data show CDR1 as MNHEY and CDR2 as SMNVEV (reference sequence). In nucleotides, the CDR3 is TGTGCCAGCAGTCCCATCAGGGCTTCCGGAGCTTTCTTT. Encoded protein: CASSPIRASGAFF.

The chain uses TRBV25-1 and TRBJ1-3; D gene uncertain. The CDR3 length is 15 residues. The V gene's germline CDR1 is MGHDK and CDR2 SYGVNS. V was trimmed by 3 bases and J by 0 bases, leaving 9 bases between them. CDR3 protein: CASSDGDNSGNTIYF. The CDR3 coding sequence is TGTGCCAGCAGTGACGGTGACAACTCTGGAAACACCATATATTTT.

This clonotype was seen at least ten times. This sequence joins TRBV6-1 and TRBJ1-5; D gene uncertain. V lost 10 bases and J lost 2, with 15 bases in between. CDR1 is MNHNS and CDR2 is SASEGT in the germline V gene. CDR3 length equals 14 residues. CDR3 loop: CATTKGYGNQPQHF. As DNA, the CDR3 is TGTGCCACCACAAAGGGTTATGGCAATCAGCCCCAGCATTTT.

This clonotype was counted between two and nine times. CDR3 protein: CASSSGSDEQYF. As DNA, the CDR3 is TGCGCCAGCAGCAGTGGGTCGGATGAGCAGTACTTC. This chain uses TRBV5-1 with TRBJ2-7; no clear D gene. From germline, CDR1 is SGHRS and CDR2 YFSETQ. Deletions cut 4 bases from V and 7 bases from J, with 12 bases between. This CDR3 region has 12 residues.

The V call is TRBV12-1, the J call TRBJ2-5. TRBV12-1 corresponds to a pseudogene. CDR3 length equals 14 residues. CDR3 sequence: CASSASFGLETQYF. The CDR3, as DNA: TGTGCCAGCAGCGCGTCCTTTGGTCTGGAGACCCAGTACTTC.

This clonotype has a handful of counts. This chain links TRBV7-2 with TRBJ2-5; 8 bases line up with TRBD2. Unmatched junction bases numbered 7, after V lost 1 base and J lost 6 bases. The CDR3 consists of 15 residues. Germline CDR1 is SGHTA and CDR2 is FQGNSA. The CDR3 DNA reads TGTGCCAGCAGCTTAGGGGCGGGGGGCGGTCAGACCCAGTACTTC. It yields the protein CASSLGAGGGQTQYF.